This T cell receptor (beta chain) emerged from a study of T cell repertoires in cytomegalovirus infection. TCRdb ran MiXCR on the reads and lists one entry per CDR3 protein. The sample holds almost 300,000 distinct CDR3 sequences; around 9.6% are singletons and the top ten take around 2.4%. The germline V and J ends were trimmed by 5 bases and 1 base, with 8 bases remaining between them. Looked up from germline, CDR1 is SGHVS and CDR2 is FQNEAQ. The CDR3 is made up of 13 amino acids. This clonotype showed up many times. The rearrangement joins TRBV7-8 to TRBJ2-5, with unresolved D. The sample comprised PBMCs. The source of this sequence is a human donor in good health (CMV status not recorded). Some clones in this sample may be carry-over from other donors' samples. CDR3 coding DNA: TGTGCCAGCAGCCCTGAAAGCCAAGAGACCCAGTACTTC. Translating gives CASSPESQETQYF.